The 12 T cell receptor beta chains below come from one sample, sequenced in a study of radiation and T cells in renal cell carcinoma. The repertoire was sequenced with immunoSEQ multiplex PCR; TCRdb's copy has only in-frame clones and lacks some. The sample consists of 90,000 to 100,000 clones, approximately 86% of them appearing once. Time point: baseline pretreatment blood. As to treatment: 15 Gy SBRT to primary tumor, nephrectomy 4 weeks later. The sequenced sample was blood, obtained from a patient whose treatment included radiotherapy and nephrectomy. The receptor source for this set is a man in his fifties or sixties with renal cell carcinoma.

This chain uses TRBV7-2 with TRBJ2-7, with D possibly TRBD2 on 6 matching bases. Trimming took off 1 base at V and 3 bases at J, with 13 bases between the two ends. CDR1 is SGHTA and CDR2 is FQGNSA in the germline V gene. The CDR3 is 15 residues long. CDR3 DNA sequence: TGTGCCAGCAGCTTAGGTTTGGTGGGAGGCTACGAGCAGTACTTC. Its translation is CASSLGLVGGYEQYF.

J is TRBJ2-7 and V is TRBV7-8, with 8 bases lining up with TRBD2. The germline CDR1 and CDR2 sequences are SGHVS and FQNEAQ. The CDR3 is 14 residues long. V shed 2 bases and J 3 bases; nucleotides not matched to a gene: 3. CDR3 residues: CASSLSGGDYEQYF. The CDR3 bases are TGTGCCAGCAGCTTATCGGGGGGGGACTACGAGCAGTACTTC. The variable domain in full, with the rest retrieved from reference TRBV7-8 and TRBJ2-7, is GAGVSQSPRYKVAKRGQDVALRCDPISGHVSLFWYQQALGQGPEFLTYFQNEAQLDKSGLPSDRFFAERPEGSVSTLKIQRTQQEDSAVYLCASSLSGGDYEQYFGPGTRLTVT.

The CDR3 reads CASSFRLRGVLVTEAFF. CDR3 nucleotide sequence: TGTGCCAGCAGCTTTCGACTCCGGGGGGTTTTAGTCACTGAAGCTTTCTTT. The gene calls are TRBV7-3 and TRBJ1-1, with D tentatively TRBD1 (5 bases). The CDR3 covers 17 residues. Germline lookup yields CDR1 SGHTA and CDR2 FQGTGA. With 3 bases removed from V and 4 bases from J, the gap between germline ends came to 21 bases.

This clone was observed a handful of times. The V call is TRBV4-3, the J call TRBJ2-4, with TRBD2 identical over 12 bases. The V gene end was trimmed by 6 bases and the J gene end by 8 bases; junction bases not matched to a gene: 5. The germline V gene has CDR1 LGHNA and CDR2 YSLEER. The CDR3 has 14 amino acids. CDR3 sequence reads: CASSPTSGGYIQYF. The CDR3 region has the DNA TGCGCCAGCAGTCCGACTAGCGGGGGATACATTCAGTACTTC.

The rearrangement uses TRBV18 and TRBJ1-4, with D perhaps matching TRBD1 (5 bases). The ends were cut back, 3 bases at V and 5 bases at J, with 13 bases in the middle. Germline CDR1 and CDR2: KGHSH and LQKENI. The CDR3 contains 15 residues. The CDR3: CASSPPGRRNEKLFF. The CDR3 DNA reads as TGTGCCAGCTCACCCCCGGGACGGAGAAATGAAAAACTGTTTTTT.

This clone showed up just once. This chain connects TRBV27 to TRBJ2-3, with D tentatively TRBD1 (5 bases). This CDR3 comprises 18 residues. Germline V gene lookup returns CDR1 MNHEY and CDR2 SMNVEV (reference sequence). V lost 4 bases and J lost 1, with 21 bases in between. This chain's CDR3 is CASSSIPSTAVRTDTQYF. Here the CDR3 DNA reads TGTGCCAGCAGTTCGATTCCTTCGACAGCCGTCCGCACAGATACGCAGTATTTT.

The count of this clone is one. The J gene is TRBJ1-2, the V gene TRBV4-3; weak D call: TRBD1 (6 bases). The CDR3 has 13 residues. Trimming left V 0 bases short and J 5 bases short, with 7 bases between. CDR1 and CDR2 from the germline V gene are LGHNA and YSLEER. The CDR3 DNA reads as TGCGCCAGCAGCCAAGATAGGGGGTATGGCTACACCTTC. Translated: CASSQDRGYGYTF.

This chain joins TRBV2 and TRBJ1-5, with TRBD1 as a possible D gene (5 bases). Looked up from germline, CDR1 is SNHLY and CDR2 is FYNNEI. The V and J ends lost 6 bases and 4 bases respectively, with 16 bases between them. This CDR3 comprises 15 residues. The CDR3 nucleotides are TGTGCCAGCAGGCCGGGGGGGTCGGGGAATCAGCCCCAGCATTTT. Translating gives CASRPGGSGNQPQHF.

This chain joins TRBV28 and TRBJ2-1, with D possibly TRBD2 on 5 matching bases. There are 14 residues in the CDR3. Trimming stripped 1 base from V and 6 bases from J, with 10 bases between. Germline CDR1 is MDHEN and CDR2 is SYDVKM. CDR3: CASSLSLGSNEQFF. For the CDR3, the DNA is TGTGCCAGCAGTTTATCACTAGGTAGCAATGAGCAGTTCTTC.

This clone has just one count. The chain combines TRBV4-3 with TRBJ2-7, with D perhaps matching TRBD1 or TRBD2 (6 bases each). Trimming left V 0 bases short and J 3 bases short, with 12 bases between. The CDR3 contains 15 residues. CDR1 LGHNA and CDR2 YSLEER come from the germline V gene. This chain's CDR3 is CASSQERGLGYEQYF. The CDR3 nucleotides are TGCGCCAGCAGCCAAGAACGGGGGCTGGGCTACGAGCAGTACTTC.

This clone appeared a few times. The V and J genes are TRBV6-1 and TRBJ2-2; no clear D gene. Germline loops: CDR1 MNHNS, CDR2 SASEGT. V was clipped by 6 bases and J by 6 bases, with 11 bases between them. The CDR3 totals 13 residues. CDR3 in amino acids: CASRWSISGELFF. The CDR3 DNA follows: TGTGCCAGCAGATGGAGTATCTCCGGGGAGCTGTTTTTT.

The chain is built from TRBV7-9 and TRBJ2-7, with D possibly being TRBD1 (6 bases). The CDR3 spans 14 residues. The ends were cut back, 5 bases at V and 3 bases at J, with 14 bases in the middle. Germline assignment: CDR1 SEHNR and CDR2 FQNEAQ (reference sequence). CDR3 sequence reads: CASSPLRTVYEQYF. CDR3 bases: TGTGCCAGCAGCCCCCTTAGGACAGTCTACGAGCAGTACTTC. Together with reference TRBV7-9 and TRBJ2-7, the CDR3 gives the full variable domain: DTGVSQNPRHKITKRGQNVTFRCDPISEHNRLYWYRQTLGQGPEFLTYFQNEAQLEKSRLLSDRFSAERPKGSFSTLEIQRTEQGDSAMYLCASSPLRTVYEQYFGPGTRLTVT.